This T cell receptor (beta chain) was retrieved from a study of cytotoxic CD8 clonotypes in ibrutinib-treated CLL. Across the study: Enrolment comprised approximately 10 relapsed/refractory and over 14 treatment-naive patients; under 18 were IGHV unmutated. A mean of roughly 250,000 productive templates and tens of thousands of productive rearrangements was obtained per sample.

Produced via immunoSEQ multiplex PCR; TCRdb's table is partial and in-frame only. The table shows just over 200,000 clones, with approximately 70% occurring only once. V shed 1 base and J shed 1 base, with 5 bases lying between them. Germline V gene sequence: CDR1 LGHNA, CDR2 YNFKEQ. This CDR3 spans 14 amino acids. Remarks on this clone: Other DNA sequences in the same sample also yield this CDR3.

The sequencing used PBMCs, collected after 12 months of ibrutinib treatment. This sequence originates from a human donor with chronic lymphocytic leukemia. The chain couples TRBV4-2 to TRBJ1-5; unclear D gene. CDR3 protein: CASSQGASNQPQHF. The CDR3 region has the DNA TGTGCCAGCAGCCAAGGAGCGAGCAATCAGCCCCAGCATTTT.